This TCR beta chain was identified in a study of blood T cell repertoires in COVID-19. V lost 3 bases and J 4 bases, leaving 12 bases between the germline ends. CDR1 and CDR2 (germline): LNHDA, SQIVND (reference sequence). This CDR3 is built from 15 residues. Measured with immunoSEQ multiplex PCR; TCRdb has only the in-frame clones, and not every one. The table lists about 520,000 clones, 70% to 90% of them singletons. V usage is TRBV19 and J usage is TRBJ1-4, with a tentative D call TRBD1 (5 bases). What was sequenced was peripheral blood. The clonotype was recovered from a human donor in a cohort sampled during active COVID-19. DNA for the CDR3: TGTGCCAGTAGTATTGGGGGGAATGGTAATGAAAAACTGTTTTTT. Protein product: CASSIGGNGNEKLFF.